The entry below describes one T cell receptor (beta chain). The assay was immunoSEQ multiplex PCR, and TCRdb's table has in-frame clones only and misses some. The repertoire consists of 15,000 or so clones, with 58% occurring once and the leading ten covering 9.5% to 10%. Treatment denoted: treatment-naive control, cytoreductive nephrectomy. This entry is derived from a study of radiation and T cells in renal cell carcinoma. The clonotype comes from a middle-aged man with renal cell carcinoma. Sequencing used tumor tissue, obtained from a patient whose treatment was nephrectomy without radiotherapy.

In DNA form, the CDR3 reads TGCAGCGTTCAGACTAGCATGGCCTATAATTCACCCCTCCACTTT. This encodes CSVQTSMAYNSPLHF. The genes are TRBV29-1 and TRBJ1-6; D not certain. Looked up from germline, CDR1 is SQVTM and CDR2 is ANQGSEA. The CDR3 runs 15 residues. Trimming left V 5 bases short and J 2 bases short, with 13 bases between.